Presented here are 26 T cell receptor beta chains from one specimen sequenced in a study of CD8 T cells in ankylosing spondylitis. TCRdb reprocessed the 5' RACE reads via MiXCR and lists one record per CDR3 protein. The sample includes more than 100,000 distinct CDR3 sequences, roughly 17% seen only once; the top ten take 30% to 35%. The antigens of these receptors remain unknown. General observations from the study: Typical of ankylosing spondylitis blood, it appeared, was a TCR beta motif of several highly homologous variants.

Sequenced input: blood, either unsorted or a sorted T cell fraction (not recorded which). These receptors all stem from a male donor with ankylosing spondylitis.

This rearrangement joins TRBV7-9 to TRBJ2-7; 7 bases agree with TRBD2. The J segment lost 6 bases and the V segment lost 1 base, leaving 6 bases of the junction unmatched. The CDR3 consists of 14 residues. Germline V gives CDR1 SEHNR, CDR2 FQNEAQ (reference sequence). In DNA form, the CDR3 reads TGTGCCAGCAGCTTAGACGTAGGGAGGGCCGAGCAGTACTTC. The encoded protein is CASSLDVGRAEQYF.

This chain joins TRBV9 and TRBJ2-7; D might be TRBD1 or TRBD2, each matching 5 bases. Per the germline V gene, CDR1 is SGDLS and CDR2 is YYNGEE. This CDR3 comprises 15 residues. V gave up 0 bases and J gave up 2 bases, with 12 bases separating them. CDR3 DNA: TGTGCCAGCAGCGTAGAGGGAGCAGGGCCCTACGAGCAGTACTTC. It is translated as CASSVEGAGPYEQYF.

The rearrangement links TRBV20-1 to TRBJ2-7; D gene ambiguous. CDR1 is DFQATT, CDR2 SNEGSKA, per germline (reference sequence). The CDR3 covers 10 residues. V lost 3 bases and J 5 bases, leaving 5 bases between the germline ends. As DNA, the CDR3 is TGCAGTGCTAGTAGTCACGAGCAGTACTTC. It codes for CSASSHEQYF.

The rearrangement uses TRBV19 and TRBJ2-2; 8 positions match TRBD1. CDR3 length: 18 residues. Germline values: CDR1 LNHDA, CDR2 SQIVND (reference sequence). Trimming removed 4 bases from V and 3 bases from J; junction bases left unmatched: 13. The CDR3 here is CASSTKISGTGYTGELFF. DNA of the CDR3: TGTGCCAGTAGTACCAAAATATCTGGGACAGGATACACCGGGGAGCTGTTTTTT.

This clonotype was counted between two and nine times. For the CDR3, the DNA is TGCAGCGTTGGGTTTGGGACGGGGGCCTACGAGCAGTACTTC. This translates into CSVGFGTGAYEQYF. The chain joins TRBV29-1 to TRBJ2-7; D may be TRBD2 (6 bases). Trimming pared 4 bases from V and 2 bases from J, leaving 15 bases between. This CDR3 contains 14 residues. Germline V lookup: CDR1 SQVTM, CDR2 ANQGSEA.

This clonotype was observed a few times. This chain joins TRBV20-1 and TRBJ2-1; TRBD2 agrees at 12 bases. This CDR3 comprises 15 residues. Trimming cost V 3 bases and J 8 bases; bases outside gene matches: 8. Germline-derived CDR1 and CDR2 are DFQATT and SNEGSKA (reference sequence). CDR3 loop: CSASWLAGGPYEQFF. DNA for the CDR3: TGCAGTGCTAGTTGGCTAGCGGGAGGGCCATATGAGCAGTTCTTC.

This clonotype has a handful of counts. The genes are TRBV7-9 and TRBJ2-4; D uncertain. The ends were cut back, 5 bases at V and 3 bases at J, with 14 bases in the middle. CDR1 is SEHNR and CDR2 is FQNEAQ in the germline V gene (reference sequence). The CDR3 contains 15 residues. CDR3 bases: TGTGCCAGCAGCACTGCAGGTCCGGGCAAAAACATTCAGTACTTC. Its protein product is CASSTAGPGKNIQYF.

The chain links TRBV12-5 to TRBJ1-5; D uncertain. The germline V gene encodes CDR1 LGHNT and CDR2 FRNRAP. The CDR3 contains 18 residues. V dropped 0 bases and J dropped 0 bases, with 15 bases sitting between them. The DNA of the CDR3 is TGTGCTAGTGGTTTGGTCGGGGTTGGACGGAATAGCAATCAGCCCCAGCATTTT. Its translation is CASGLVGVGRNSNQPQHF.

The rearrangement uses TRBV6-2 or TRBV6-3 and TRBJ1-5; D is uncertain. Trimming cost V 0 bases and J 0 bases, with 9 bases left between them. CDR1 is MNHEY and CDR2 is SVGEGT in the germline V gene. The CDR3 loop spans 16 amino acids. The CDR3, as DNA: TGTGCCAGCAGTTACTCGACCGGGAGTAGCAATCAGCCCCAGCATTTT. Protein: CASSYSTGSSNQPQHF.

This chain links TRBV28 with TRBJ2-7, with 7 bases lining up with TRBD2. V dropped 6 bases and J dropped 1; count of bases not matched to a gene: 15. This CDR3 comprises 17 residues. Germline lookup yields CDR1 MDHEN and CDR2 SYDVKM. CDR3 nucleotide sequence: TGTGCCAGCAGCGACCTCCCTACCGGGGGGTCTTCCTACGAGCAGTACTTC. As protein: CASSDLPTGGSSYEQYF.

This clonotype has more than one count but fewer than ten. The chain employs TRBV2 and TRBJ2-1; D is perhaps TRBD2 (6 bases). The V gene lost 2 bases and the J gene lost 8 bases, with 13 bases spanning the gap. Germline CDR1 and CDR2: SNHLY and FYNNEI. The CDR3 spans 14 residues. CDR3 nucleotides: TGTGCCAGCAGTGAAACGGGAGTGGGCGATGAGCAGTTCTTC. Translation gives CASSETGVGDEQFF.

The chain is built from TRBV7-2 and TRBJ2-7, with D unresolved. Trimming stripped 7 bases from V and 5 bases from J, with 18 bases between. The CDR3 covers 14 residues. Germline loops: CDR1 SGHTA, CDR2 FQGNSA. CDR3 amino acids: CASKLVEITDEQYF. CDR3 nucleotides: TGTGCCAGCAAGTTGGTCGAAATCACGGACGAGCAGTACTTC.

This chain joins TRBV4-1 and TRBJ2-2; D is unresolved. The CDR3 has 11 amino acids. The V gene's germline CDR1 is MGHRA and CDR2 YSYEKL. The V end lost 2 bases, the J end lost 7 bases, and 2 bases lay between the germline ends. CDR3 DNA sequence: TGCGCCAGCAGCCAACACGGGGAGCTGTTTTTT. It translates to CASSQHGELFF.

This clonotype turned up a few times. V and J are TRBV29-1 and TRBJ1-2, with unresolved D. The germline V and J ends were trimmed by 6 bases and 5 bases, with 13 bases remaining between them. The CDR3 contains 12 residues. Germline assignment: CDR1 SQVTM and CDR2 ANQGSEA. The CDR3 region has the DNA TGCAGCGTGGGTTTGGAGACGTATGGCTACACCTTC. This gives the protein CSVGLETYGYTF.

A few counts support this clonotype. CDR3 residues: CASSLGTGTQETQYF. CDR3 DNA sequence: TGTGCCAGCAGTTTAGGGACAGGGACCCAAGAGACCCAGTACTTC. The chain recombines TRBV12-3 or TRBV12-4 with TRBJ2-5; 8 bases map to TRBD1. V was pared by 1 base and J by 1 base, with 2 bases of the junction left unmatched. The CDR3 is 15 residues long.

The rearrangement uses TRBV29-1 and TRBJ2-1, with D maybe TRBD1 (5 bases). V was shortened by 0 bases and J by 6 bases, with 12 bases between the two germline ends. CDR3 length: 14 amino acids. Germline V CDR1 and CDR2: SQVTM, ANQGSEA. CDR3 in amino acids: CSVEDQGVGNEQFF. The CDR3 nucleotides read TGCAGCGTTGAAGATCAAGGGGTTGGCAATGAGCAGTTCTTC.

The chain has TRBV14 and TRBJ2-7; tentative D call: TRBD2 (6 bases). The CDR3 runs 13 residues. Trimming shortened V by 4 bases and J by 3 bases, and 10 bases separated the two germline ends. The germline gives CDR1 SGHDN, CDR2 FVKESK. CDR3 in amino acids: CASSLRENYEQYF. The CDR3 nucleotides read TGTGCCAGCAGCCTACGGGAGAACTACGAGCAGTACTTC.

The chain couples TRBV28 to TRBJ2-3, with D hard to call. CDR1 and CDR2 from the germline V gene are MDHEN and SYDVKM. This CDR3 region has 15 residues. Trimming took 5 bases from V and 3 from J, leaving 15 bases between them. DNA of the CDR3: TGTGCCAGCAGTCGCTACCGTGTCCGAACAGATACGCAGTATTTT. Protein product: CASSRYRVRTDTQYF. The whole variable domain, filled in from reference TRBV28 and TRBJ2-3, reads DVKVTQSSRYLVKRTGEKVFLECVQDMDHENMFWYRQDPGLGLRLIYFSYDVKMKEKGDIPEGYSVSREKKERFSLILESASTNQTSMYLCASSRYRVRTDTQYFGPGTRLTVL.

The chain couples TRBV7-9 to TRBJ2-1; D call uncertain. CDR3 size: 13 residues. The germline gives CDR1 SEHNR, CDR2 FQNEAQ (reference sequence). V was pared by 2 bases and J by 8 bases, with 10 bases between. CDR3: CASSLNYVDEQFF. DNA of the CDR3: TGTGCCAGCAGCTTAAATTATGTCGATGAGCAGTTCTTC.

V gene TRBV12-5 combines with J gene TRBJ2-7, with D hard to call. In germline, CDR1 is LGHNT, CDR2 FRNRAP. Trimming removed 6 bases from V and 5 bases from J, with 8 bases in between. The CDR3 spans 11 residues. CDR3 in amino acids: CASGLGHEQYF. In DNA form, the CDR3 reads TGTGCTAGTGGCCTTGGACACGAGCAGTACTTC.

The V call is TRBV13, the J call TRBJ2-7; 11 bases are a match to TRBD1. The germline V gene has CDR1 PRHDT and CDR2 FYEKMQ (reference sequence). CDR3 size: 14 residues. Trimming removed 4 bases from V and 5 bases from J; junction bases left unmatched: 4. This chain's CDR3 is CASSSRTGGDEQYF. CDR3 coding DNA: TGTGCCAGCAGCTCCCGGACAGGGGGCGACGAGCAGTACTTC.

In its sample, this clonotype was seen a few times. The chain's CDR3 is CASSVESRSGTEAFF. CDR3 DNA: TGTGCCAGCAGCGTAGAGAGTAGGTCGGGCACTGAAGCTTTCTTT. The chain is built from TRBV9 and TRBJ1-1, with D hard to call. The length of the CDR3 is 15 residues. V lost 0 bases and J lost 4, with 13 bases in between. CDR1 and CDR2 from the germline V gene are SGDLS and YYNGEE. Full variable domain (outside the CDR3, taken from reference TRBV9 and TRBJ1-1): DSGVTQTPKHLITATGQRVTLRCSPRSGDLSVYWYQQSLDQGLQFLIQYYNGEERAKGNILERFSAQQFPDLHSELNLSSLELGDSALYFCASSVESRSGTEAFFGQGTRLTVV.

DNA of the CDR3: TGTGCCAGCAGCTTGAGGGGGAACTCTGGGGCCAACGTCCTGACTTTC. Protein: CASSLRGNSGANVLTF. This rearrangement joins TRBV7-3 to TRBJ2-6; a weak D match, TRBD1 (6 bases). Trimming stripped 3 bases from V and 0 bases from J, with 9 bases between. Per the germline V gene, CDR1 is SGHTA and CDR2 is FQGTGA. This CDR3 region has 16 residues. Based on the CDR3 plus reference TRBV7-3 and TRBJ2-6, the full variable domain is GAGVSQTPSNKVTEKGKYVELRCDPISGHTALYWYRQSLGQGPEFLIYFQGTGAADDSGLPNDRFFAVRPEGSVSTLKIQRTERGDSAVYLCASSLRGNSGANVLTFGAGSRLTVL.

This clonotype turned up a few times. The V and J genes are TRBV6-5 and TRBJ2-7, with a possible D match to TRBD1 (5 bases). This CDR3 comprises 13 residues. The germline gives CDR1 MNHEY, CDR2 SVGAGI. Deletions cut 2 bases from V and 5 bases from J, with 10 bases between. The DNA for the CDR3 is TGTGCCAGCAGTTACAGGGGATCGGACGAGCAGTACTTC. Translated, it gives CASSYRGSDEQYF.

The table lists this clonotype with a few counts. The chain joins TRBV28 to TRBJ2-1, with 7 nucleotides matching TRBD2. The CDR3 runs to 18 residues. V dropped 4 bases and J dropped 0; count of bases not matched to a gene: 12. CDR1 and CDR2 (germline): MDHEN, SYDVKM. CDR3 DNA sequence: TGTGCCAGCAGTTCTACAGACAATAGCGGGTACTCCTACAATGAGCAGTTCTTC. Translating it yields CASSSTDNSGYSYNEQFF.

V usage is TRBV7-6 and J usage is TRBJ2-3; no definite D call. V lost 2 bases and J lost 1, with 10 bases in between. Germline lookup yields CDR1 SGHVS and CDR2 FNYEAQ. The CDR3 covers 15 residues. CDR3 region: CASSLSASRTDTQYF. In DNA, the CDR3 is TGTGCCAGCAGCTTATCAGCCAGTCGCACAGATACGCAGTATTTT.